A selection of T cell receptor beta chains follows, all from one sample in a study of blood T cell repertoires in COVID-19. The data were produced by immunoSEQ multiplex PCR, yet TCRdb's version contains in-frame clones alone and is incomplete. The sample lists about 160,000 clones, approximately 90% occurring once. The sample comprised peripheral blood. These receptor sequences come from a young man with acute or convalescent COVID-19. Each CDR3 is given with its conserved first and last residue. Each record gives: CDR3 DNA, CDR3 protein, V gene, clone size, D gene, J gene. D genes are given only for firm matches. Rows give clone size only sometimes, using once, few, many, or a class for an expanded clone.

cdr3_nt: TGTGCCAGCAGTTTTCAGAGCAATCAGCCCCAGCATTTT
cdr3_aa: CASSFQSNQPQHF
v_call: TRBV27
clone_size: NA
d_call: NA
j_call: TRBJ1-5

cdr3_nt: TGTGCCAGCAGTGAAGACAGGGCTGCAACTAATGAAAAACTGTTTTTT
cdr3_aa: CASSEDRAATNEKLFF
v_call: TRBV2
clone_size: NA
d_call: NA
j_call: TRBJ1-4

cdr3_nt: TGTGCCACCAGTGTAAGTGAGGTCTATGGCTACACCTTC
cdr3_aa: CATSVSEVYGYTF
v_call: TRBV24-1
clone_size: NA
d_call: NA
j_call: TRBJ1-2

cdr3_nt: TGTGCCAGCACTGACCCTAGGAGACGGGGTGGACAGCTGCACGCTCTTTTTGGCTACACCTTC
cdr3_aa: CASTDPRRRGGQLHALFGYTF
v_call: TRBV6-4
clone_size: NA
d_call: NA
j_call: TRBJ1-2

cdr3_nt: TGTGCCAGCTCACCAACAGGATACTATGGCTACACCTTC
cdr3_aa: CASSPTGYYGYTF
v_call: TRBV18
clone_size: once
d_call: NA
j_call: TRBJ1-2

cdr3_nt: TGTGCCAGCAGCCAAGTAGGAAGGGGCTATAATTCACCCCTCCACTTT
cdr3_aa: CASSQVGRGYNSPLHF
v_call: TRBV14
clone_size: NA
d_call: NA
j_call: TRBJ1-6

cdr3_nt: TGCGCCAGCAGCGCCGGGACTAGCGGGAGCAATGAGCAGTTCTTC
cdr3_aa: CASSAGTSGSNEQFF
v_call: TRBV5-1
clone_size: NA
d_call: TRBD2
j_call: TRBJ2-1

cdr3_nt: TGTGCCAGCAGCCTCGACTCTGTTAGCACAGATACGCAGTATTTT
cdr3_aa: CASSLDSVSTDTQYF
v_call: TRBV7-2
clone_size: NA
d_call: NA
j_call: TRBJ2-3

cdr3_nt: TGTGCCAGCTCGCTGACAGGGACCTCTGGAAACACCATATATTTT
cdr3_aa: CASSLTGTSGNTIYF
v_call: TRBV18
clone_size: few
d_call: TRBD1
j_call: TRBJ1-3

cdr3_nt: TGCGCCAGCAGAAAGAAGCGGGGGGATTTCGAACTTAGCACAGATACGCAGTATTTT
cdr3_aa: CASRKKRGDFELSTDTQYF
v_call: TRBV5-1
clone_size: NA
d_call: TRBD2
j_call: TRBJ2-3

cdr3_nt: TGTGCCACCAGCAATTATGGGCCCCGATACCAAGAGACCCAGTACTTC
cdr3_aa: CATSNYGPRYQETQYF
v_call: TRBV21-1
clone_size: NA
d_call: NA
j_call: TRBJ2-5

cdr3_nt: TGTGCCAGCAGTGACCCGACAGGGGTCGATTCAGTCGGCGAGCAGTACTTC
cdr3_aa: CASSDPTGVDSVGEQYF
v_call: TRBV6-1
clone_size: NA
d_call: TRBD1
j_call: TRBJ2-7

cdr3_nt: TGTGCCAGCTCACCACCTCGGGGGAGCACAGATACGCAGTATTTT
cdr3_aa: CASSPPRGSTDTQYF
v_call: TRBV18
clone_size: NA
d_call: NA
j_call: TRBJ2-3

cdr3_nt: TGTGCCAGGCAAGGGACAGGGATGGAGGGCTACACCTTC
cdr3_aa: CARQGTGMEGYTF
v_call: TRBV2
clone_size: once
d_call: TRBD1
j_call: TRBJ1-2

cdr3_nt: TGCGCCAGCAGCCTGGGGGAGGGAGAAATCTATGGCTACACCTTC
cdr3_aa: CASSLGEGEIYGYTF
v_call: TRBV5-1
clone_size: NA
d_call: NA
j_call: TRBJ1-2

cdr3_nt: TGTGCCAGCAGCTTAGGGCGCGGCAGCCAGGGGCACCTCTATGGCTACACCTTC
cdr3_aa: CASSLGRGSQGHLYGYTF
v_call: TRBV5-6
clone_size: NA
d_call: NA
j_call: TRBJ1-2

cdr3_nt: TGTGCCAGCAGCGTTCCGGACAGGGGAGCTGGGGCCAACGTCCTGACTTTC
cdr3_aa: CASSVPDRGAGANVLTF
v_call: TRBV9
clone_size: NA
d_call: TRBD1
j_call: TRBJ2-6

cdr3_nt: TGTGCCAGCAGCCAACGGACTAGCGGGAGAGTAAACTACGAGCAGTACTTC
cdr3_aa: CASSQRTSGRVNYEQYF
v_call: TRBV7-9
clone_size: once
d_call: TRBD2
j_call: TRBJ2-7

cdr3_nt: TGTGCCAGCAGCGTGCAGGGCCCGAGCACAGATACGCAGTATTTT
cdr3_aa: CASSVQGPSTDTQYF
v_call: TRBV9
clone_size: NA
d_call: NA
j_call: TRBJ2-3

cdr3_nt: TGTGCCAGCAGCCTAGGGACTGGCCGGGGAGGGATCGAGCAGTACTTC
cdr3_aa: CASSLGTGRGGIEQYF
v_call: TRBV5-5
clone_size: NA
d_call: TRBD2
j_call: TRBJ2-7

cdr3_nt: TGTGCCTGGAGTATCGGACAGGGTCTCTACAATGAGCAGTTCTTC
cdr3_aa: CAWSIGQGLYNEQFF
v_call: TRBV30
clone_size: NA
d_call: TRBD1
j_call: TRBJ2-1

cdr3_nt: TGTGCCAGCGGTGGGGAAGGGGCTAGTCAGCCCCAGCATTTT
cdr3_aa: CASGGEGASQPQHF
v_call: TRBV6-6
clone_size: NA
d_call: NA
j_call: TRBJ1-5

cdr3_nt: TGTGCCAGCATGACAGGGCTTTATGGCTACACCTTC
cdr3_aa: CASMTGLYGYTF
v_call: TRBV25-1
clone_size: NA
d_call: TRBD1
j_call: TRBJ1-2

cdr3_nt: TGTGCCAGCAGCTTACAGCGGGGGGACACAGATACGCAGTATTTT
cdr3_aa: CASSLQRGDTDTQYF
v_call: TRBV7-9
clone_size: NA
d_call: TRBD2
j_call: TRBJ2-3

cdr3_nt: TGTGCCAGCAGTTTGCAGGGGGAAACTGAAGCTTTCTTT
cdr3_aa: CASSLQGETEAFF
v_call: TRBV6-5
clone_size: NA
d_call: TRBD1
j_call: TRBJ1-1

cdr3_nt: TGTGCCAGCAGCTTGGCAGGGGGCAGAGATACGCAGTATTTT
cdr3_aa: CASSLAGGRDTQYF
v_call: TRBV7-2
clone_size: NA
d_call: TRBD1
j_call: TRBJ2-3

cdr3_nt: TGCGCCAGCAGCTTGGGGCAGAACTACAATGAGCAGTTCTTC
cdr3_aa: CASSLGQNYNEQFF
v_call: TRBV5-1
clone_size: once
d_call: NA
j_call: TRBJ2-1

cdr3_nt: TGTGCTAGTGGTTACAACATCGGGGAGCAGTTCTTC
cdr3_aa: CASGYNIGEQFF
v_call: TRBV12-5
clone_size: NA
d_call: NA
j_call: TRBJ2-1